This T cell receptor (beta chain) was documented in a study of blood T cells in healthy people across ages. Overall study context: The capture of about one barcoded beta molecule per two T cells was achieved by template switching.

Comments on this clonotype: What it recognizes is unknown.

The use of a sample-barcoded 5' primer and a J-beta primer mix characterized a second PCR of 7 to 11 cycles. Every individual sample yielded 3 million or more paired-end reads (each containing CDR3). TCRdb re-derived calls from the 5' RACE reads in MiXCR, one entry per CDR3 protein. This sample has about 680,000 distinct CDR3 sequences, with 49% found just once. General study points: Older age coincided with a roughly linear decline in TCR beta diversity per million T cells.

The draw of peripheral blood yielded roughly 9.4 milliliters from each donor. Germline lookup yields CDR1 SGHTA and CDR2 FQGNSA. Trimming removed 4 bases from V and 3 bases from J; junction bases left unmatched: 20. This CDR3 has 20 residues. The receptor was isolated from a woman in her sixties or seventies in good health. Sequences were obtained from blood. The chain has TRBV7-2 and TRBJ2-7, with TRBD2 identical over 11 bases. The CDR3 loop reads CASSSPLAGVGVYSYYEQYF. The CDR3 nucleotides are TGTGCCAGCAGCTCCCCACTAGCGGGAGTAGGTGTGTACTCCTACTACGAGCAGTACTTC.